This T cell receptor beta chain is from a study of OX40 agonist ivuxolimab in advanced cancers. Sequencing was performed with immunoSEQ multiplex PCR; in TCRdb, only in-frame clones are kept and a portion is missing. The table lists about 76,000 clones, roughly 87% of them singletons. V lost 5 bases, J lost 1 base, and 7 bases stayed unmatched. The CDR3 is 14 amino acids. Germline V gene data show CDR1 as GTSNPN and CDR2 as SVGIG (reference sequence). Sequences were derived from CD4+ or CD8+ T cells sorted from blood, sampled in a trial of the OX40 agonist ivuxolimab. This TCR derives from an adult with an advanced solid tumor such as melanoma, head and neck, liver or kidney cancer. This sequence joins TRBV30 and TRBJ1-1; 7 positions agree with TRBD1. The CDR3 DNA reads TGTGCCTGGGGCAGGGCAGGGGGGAACACTGAAGCTTTCTTT. The encoded protein is CAWGRAGGNTEAFF.